The entry that follows covers one TCR beta chain sequence. In the original processing: The assay estimated nucleated cells by amplifying reference gene primers. Produced via immunoSEQ multiplex PCR; TCRdb's table is partial and in-frame only. V and J calls and clone size are given by that table; D and trimming were obtained from the DNA. The data contain 150,000 to 200,000 clones, around nine tenths of them singletons. This CDR3 contains 17 residues. V lost 0 bases and J lost 2; bases outside the gene matches: 6. Germline CDR1 and CDR2: SGDLS and YYNGEE. This sample was included in a study of blood T cell repertoires in COVID-19. Study information: COVID-19 samples, acute and convalescent, were from the United States, Italy and Spain.

This sequence originates from a man aged 35-49 years with acute or convalescent COVID-19. The J gene is TRBJ2-3, the V gene TRBV9; TRBD2 matches 10 bases. The sample was peripheral blood. The CDR3 here is CASSVGASGGYTDTQYF. Here the CDR3 DNA reads TGTGCCAGCAGCGTAGGGGCTAGCGGGGGTTACACAGATACGCAGTATTTT.